This T cell receptor (beta chain) is drawn from a study of blood T cell repertoires in COVID-19. Measured with immunoSEQ multiplex PCR; TCRdb has only the in-frame clones, and not every one. This repertoire shows 240,000 or so clones, around 89% found once; its top ten account for approximately 0.9%. The study drew participants aged about 18 to 95 years from roughly 25 US areas. Clinical histories supplied by participants themselves formed the basis of cohort assignment. The CDR3 length is 13 residues. Per the germline V gene, CDR1 is LNHDA and CDR2 is SQIVND (reference sequence). Trimming pared 1 base from V and 7 bases from J, leaving 7 bases between.

The source material was PBMCs or T cells enriched from blood (not recorded which). This TCR came from a man aged 50 to 59 who had been exposed to COVID-19. The chain recombines TRBV19 with TRBJ1-4; D not resolved. CDR3 residues: CASSIVAREKLFF. The CDR3 nucleotides are TGTGCCAGTAGTATAGTAGCGCGTGAAAAACTGTTTTTT.